The 27 T cell receptor beta chains listed next were all sequenced from one sample in a study of brain T cells in children with intractable seizures. Profiled with immunoSEQ multiplex PCR; TCRdb holds only in-frame clones, not every one. The repertoire consists of some 64,000 clones, with 90% to 97% occurring once and the leading ten covering 0.35% to 0.4%. The sequences come from peripheral blood, collected at surgery. All receptors derive from a boy younger than two with focal cortical dysplasia and intractable seizures.

The genes are TRBV7-7 and TRBJ2-7, with 7 nucleotides matching TRBD1. The CDR3 length is 15 residues. With 1 base clipped from V and 2 bases from J, the junction kept 5 bases outside the gene matches. CDR1 SSHAT and CDR2 FNYEAQ come from the germline V gene (reference sequence). The CDR3 loop reads CASSLVRGRPYEQYF. The DNA of the CDR3 is TGTGCCAGCAGCTTAGTAAGGGGGCGCCCCTACGAGCAGTACTTC. Together with reference TRBV7-7 and TRBJ2-7, the CDR3 gives the full variable domain: GAGVSQSPRYKVTKRGQDVTLRCDPISSHATLYWYQQALGQGPEFLTYFNYEAQPDKSGLPSDRFSAERPEGSISTLTIQRTEQRDSAMYRCASSLVRGRPYEQYFGPGTRLTVT.

The J gene is TRBJ2-2, the V gene TRBV7-8; D is unclear. The CDR3 loop spans 15 amino acids. V was pared by 5 bases and J by 4 bases, with 14 bases between. CDR1 SGHVS and CDR2 FQNEAQ come from the germline V gene. CDR3 sequence reads: CASSPRDWGTGELFF. DNA of the CDR3: TGTGCCAGCAGCCCGCGTGACTGGGGCACCGGGGAGCTGTTTTTT. Complete variable domain (other parts from reference TRBV7-8 and TRBJ2-2): GAGVSQSPRYKVAKRGQDVALRCDPISGHVSLFWYQQALGQGPEFLTYFQNEAQLDKSGLPSDRFFAERPEGSVSTLKIQRTQQEDSAVYLCASSPRDWGTGELFFGEGSRLTVL.

The rearrangement links TRBV11-3 to TRBJ2-7, with 7 bases fitting TRBD1. This CDR3 has 14 amino acids. Germline assignment: CDR1 SGHNT and CDR2 YENEEA. The V segment lost 4 bases and the J segment 4 bases; nucleotides outside the gene matches: 7. CDR3: CASSSGQPPYEQYF. For the CDR3, the DNA is TGTGCCAGCAGCTCGGGACAGCCCCCATACGAGCAGTACTTC.

This clone was counted a few times. The chain joins TRBV28 to TRBJ2-5; 8 bases match TRBD1. CDR3 length: 15 residues. Germline-derived CDR1 and CDR2 are MDHEN and SYDVKM. V gave up 5 bases and J gave up 7 bases; unmatched junction bases: 12. This CDR3 reads CASSTSRGLGGTQYF. In DNA form, the CDR3 reads TGTGCCAGCAGTACTAGCAGGGGGCTAGGCGGGACCCAGTACTTC.

V is TRBV9 and J is TRBJ2-5; the match to TRBD1 covers 8 bases. Germline CDR1 and CDR2: SGDLS and YYNGEE. This CDR3 is built from 13 residues. Written as DNA, the CDR3 is TGTGCTCGAATTCAGGGGGCCGAGGAGACCCAGTACTTC. Encoded protein: CARIQGAEETQYF.

The chain joins TRBV6-5 to TRBJ2-3; the D gene is possibly TRBD1 (6 bases). Per germline, CDR1 MNHEY and CDR2 SVGAGI. The CDR3 is made up of 12 amino acids. The CDR3 protein is CAIGTTGDTQYF. For the CDR3, the DNA is TGTGCTATCGGGACAACGGGAGATACGCAGTATTTT.

J is TRBJ2-2 and V is TRBV9, with TRBD2 matching over 10 bases. Germline CDR1 SGDLS, CDR2 YYNGEE. CDR3 length equals 16 residues. V lost 5 bases to trimming and J lost 4 bases; unmatched junction nucleotides: 8. The DNA for the CDR3 is TGTGCCAGCAGAGAAGCGGGAGGGCCTATCACCGGGGAGCTGTTTTTT. Residues: CASREAGGPITGELFF. The variable domain in full, with the rest retrieved from reference TRBV9 and TRBJ2-2, is DSGVTQTPKHLITATGQRVTLRCSPRSGDLSVYWYQQSLDQGLQFLIQYYNGEERAKGNILERFSAQQFPDLHSELNLSSLELGDSALYFCASREAGGPITGELFFGEGSRLTVL.

The gene calls are TRBV6-5 and TRBJ2-3; unclear D gene. V dropped 0 bases and J dropped 1 base, with 8 bases sitting between them. CDR3 length: 15 residues. Germline CDR1 is MNHEY and CDR2 is SVGAGI. CDR3 sequence: CASSYSFRRTDTQYF. The DNA of the CDR3 is TGTGCCAGCAGTTACTCGTTTCGTCGCACAGATACGCAGTATTTT.

The chain links TRBV5-1 to TRBJ2-7, with TRBD2 matching 8 bases. The CDR3 length is 14 residues. Germline values: CDR1 SGHRS, CDR2 YFSETQ. V shed 1 base and J 6 bases; nucleotides not matched to a gene: 6. CDR3 in DNA: TGCGCCAGCAGCTTGCGAGCGGGAGTTCCCGAGCAGTACTTC. Amino acids: CASSLRAGVPEQYF.

The chain is built from TRBV6-5 and TRBJ2-7; D call uncertain. V was clipped by 2 bases and J by 6 bases, with 14 bases between them. The germline gives CDR1 MNHEY, CDR2 SVGAGI. The CDR3 sequence is 14 residues long. Written as DNA, the CDR3 is TGTGCCAGCAGTTACGGAACCGGCTTCTCCGAGCAGTACTTC. Translating gives CASSYGTGFSEQYF.

V and J are TRBV2 and TRBJ1-5; D is unclear. This CDR3 is built from 12 residues. Germline CDR1 is SNHLY and CDR2 is FYNNEI. With 6 bases removed from V and 5 bases from J, the gap between germline ends came to 8 bases. CDR3 protein: CASRYKYQPQHF. The CDR3 region has the DNA TGTGCCAGCAGGTACAAGTATCAGCCCCAGCATTTT.

CDR3 in amino acids: CASGNGGHQQYF. The CDR3 nucleotides are TGTGCCAGTGGGAACGGCGGCCACCAGCAGTACTTC. V gene TRBV2 combines with J gene TRBJ2-7, with D uncertain. Germline CDR1 is SNHLY and CDR2 is FYNNEI. The V and J ends lost 9 bases and 8 bases respectively, with 17 bases between them. The CDR3 covers 12 residues.

The chain employs TRBV14 and TRBJ1-2; 7 nucleotides match TRBD1. Germline lookup yields CDR1 SGHDN and CDR2 FVKESK. The CDR3 covers 12 residues. V lost 4 bases to trimming and J lost 8 bases; unmatched junction nucleotides: 4. In DNA form, the CDR3 reads TGTGCCAGCAGCCCAGGGGGATGGGGCTACACCTTC. This translates into CASSPGGWGYTF.

This chain joins TRBV2 and TRBJ2-3, with no clear D. The germline CDR1 and CDR2 sequences are SNHLY and FYNNEI. The CDR3 has 15 amino acids. V was pared by 0 bases and J by 2 bases, with 9 bases between. The CDR3 DNA reads as TGTGCCAGCAGTGAAGCGCTTCGACACACAGATACGCAGTATTTT. Translating gives CASSEALRHTDTQYF.

The count of this clone is one. The chain links TRBV3-1 (or the pseudogene TRBV3-2) to TRBJ2-2; possible D gene TRBD1, 6 bases. Germline V CDR1 and CDR2: LGHDT, YNNKEL (reference sequence). The CDR3 is made up of 16 amino acids. Trimming removed 3 bases from V and 3 bases from J, with 14 bases in between. The chain's CDR3 is CASSQSRGMHTGELFF. Here the CDR3 DNA reads TGTGCCAGCAGCCAGAGCAGGGGAATGCACACCGGGGAGCTGTTTTTT.

The CDR3 protein is CASSTGLSVGEQYF. The CDR3 DNA reads as TGTGCCAGCAGCACAGGCTTATCAGTCGGCGAGCAGTACTTC. The chain joins TRBV27 to TRBJ2-7; the D gene is possibly TRBD1 (5 bases). Germline V gene lookup returns CDR1 MNHEY and CDR2 SMNVEV (reference sequence). The CDR3 spans 14 residues. V shed 6 bases and J shed 6 bases, with 18 bases lying between them.

J is TRBJ1-2 and V is TRBV7-2, with D possibly being TRBD1 (5 bases). Trimming took off 5 bases at V and 1 base at J, with 8 bases between the two ends. The CDR3 is 13 residues long. From germline, CDR1 is SGHTA and CDR2 FQGNSA. CDR3 in amino acids: CASSIGGNYGYTF. The CDR3 DNA reads TGTGCCAGCAGCATCGGGGGTAACTATGGCTACACCTTC. The full variable domain, its missing parts supplied by reference TRBV7-2 and TRBJ1-2, is GAGVSQSPSNKVTEKGKDVELRCDPISGHTALYWYRQSLGQGLEFLIYFQGNSAPDKSGLPSDRFSAERTGGSVSTLTIQRTQQEDSAVYLCASSIGGNYGYTFGSGTRLTVV.

The DNA of the CDR3 is TGCGCCAGCAGCTTAAGCCCTAGCGGGTCCTCCTACGAGCAGTACTTC. It codes for CASSLSPSGSSYEQYF. The V call is TRBV5-1, the J call TRBJ2-7; 8 nucleotides align to TRBD2. The germline gives CDR1 SGHRS, CDR2 YFSETQ. Trimming cost V 2 bases and J 0 bases; bases outside gene matches: 7. This CDR3 spans 16 amino acids.

The chain recombines TRBV6-1 with TRBJ2-2; no clear D. The germline CDR1 and CDR2 sequences are MNHNS and SASEGT. The CDR3 loop spans 14 amino acids. V lost 0 bases to trimming and J lost 0 bases, with 2 bases between them. The CDR3, as DNA: TGTGCCAGCAGTGAAGCGCCGAACACCGGGGAGCTGTTTTTT. Amino acids: CASSEAPNTGELFF.

The J gene is TRBJ2-3, the V gene TRBV18; 9 bases are a match to TRBD2. CDR1 KGHSH and CDR2 LQKENI come from the germline V gene. The V gene end was trimmed by 4 bases and the J gene end by 0 bases; junction bases not matched to a gene: 5. The CDR3 is made up of 16 amino acids. The CDR3 is CASSLRTSVSTDTQYF. Here the CDR3 DNA reads TGTGCCAGCTCACTTCGGACTAGCGTCAGCACAGATACGCAGTATTTT.

This chain joins TRBV20-1 and TRBJ2-7, with TRBD2 as a possible D gene (6 bases). From germline, CDR1 is DFQATT and CDR2 SNEGSKA (reference sequence). The V end was cut by 5 bases, the J end by 7 bases, with 9 bases between. This CDR3 has 10 residues. The CDR3 sequence: CSAGGSEQYF. CDR3 bases: TGCAGTGCTGGGGGGTCTGAGCAGTACTTC.

The sample holds a few counts of this clone. V is TRBV4-1 and J is TRBJ1-1; D is unclear. Trimming removed 5 bases from V and 3 bases from J, with 16 bases in between. The CDR3 extends over 15 amino acids. Per germline, CDR1 MGHRA and CDR2 YSYEKL. The CDR3 sequence is CASSKGLGSDTEAFF. In nucleotides, the CDR3 is TGCGCCAGCAGCAAAGGTTTGGGATCAGACACTGAAGCTTTCTTT.

The CDR3 loop reads CASSPGPSHNEQFF. CDR3 in DNA: TGTGCCAGCAGTCCGGGACCTTCCCACAATGAGCAGTTCTTC. The chain employs TRBV27 and TRBJ2-1; D tentatively reads TRBD1 or TRBD2 (5 bases each). The V gene lost 5 bases and the J gene lost 5 bases, with 13 bases spanning the gap. CDR1 is MNHEY, CDR2 SMNVEV, per germline (reference sequence). This CDR3 is built from 14 residues.

V and J are TRBV5-1 and TRBJ1-1; the match to TRBD1 covers 10 bases. This CDR3 is 15 amino acids long. Germline lookup yields CDR1 SGHRS and CDR2 YFSETQ. V dropped 4 bases and J dropped 1; count of bases not matched to a gene: 4. CDR3 nucleotides: TGCGCCAGCAGCCCGAGGACAGGGGGGAACACTGAAGCTTTCTTT. Translation: CASSPRTGGNTEAFF. Full variable domain (outside the CDR3, taken from reference TRBV5-1 and TRBJ1-1): KAGVTQTPRYLIKTRGQQVTLSCSPISGHRSVSWYQQTPGQGLQFLFEYFSETQRNKGNFPGRFSGRQFSNSRSEMNVSTLELGDSALYLCASSPRTGGNTEAFFGQGTRLTVV.

The V and J genes are TRBV24-1 and TRBJ1-5, with D unclear. V gave up 5 bases and J gave up 6 bases, with 7 bases separating them. The CDR3 has 12 amino acids. The germline V gene encodes CDR1 KGHDR and CDR2 SFDVKD. The DNA of the CDR3 is TGTGCCACCAGTGTAATACGTCAGCCCCAGCATTTT. The encoded protein is CATSVIRQPQHF.

CDR3 amino acids: CASSLVSRYGYTF. The DNA of the CDR3 is TGCGCCAGCAGCTTGGTATCGAGGTATGGCTACACCTTC. This rearrangement joins TRBV5-1 to TRBJ1-2; D ambiguous. The V gene lost 0 bases and the J gene lost 5 bases, with 8 bases spanning the gap. The germline V gene has CDR1 SGHRS and CDR2 YFSETQ. The CDR3 has 13 amino acids.

This rearrangement joins TRBV3-1 (or the pseudogene TRBV3-2) to TRBJ1-5, with 8 bases matching TRBD1. Germline V CDR1 and CDR2: LGHDT, YNNKEL (reference sequence). V was clipped by 4 bases and J by 6 bases; unmatched bases: 8. The CDR3 runs to 15 residues. The chain's CDR3 is CASSPGQGGSQPQHF. The DNA of the CDR3 is TGTGCCAGCAGCCCAGGACAGGGCGGGAGTCAGCCCCAGCATTTT.